This TCR beta chain was identified in a study of T cells in Graves' hyperthyroidism and ophthalmopathy. General study results and limits: Ophthalmopathy was predicted by the model a median of roughly 6.6 months ahead of onset. Through a model of 13 V-J features, ophthalmopathy was separated from stable hyperthyroidism.

Any patient presenting with uncontrolled infection, other autoimmune disease, pregnancy or lactation was left out. The PBMCs had their origin in 10 ml of fresh peripheral blood. Using RNA transcripts as the source, TCR beta CDR3 regions were amplified. First-round RT-PCR with HTBI primers amplified the TCR CDR3 region. TCRdb processed the multiplex PCR reads anew with MiXCR; each CDR3 protein has one entry. The sample carries hundreds of thousands of distinct CDR3 sequences, about 13% recorded once. At least ten counts were recorded for this clonotype. Its antigen is undetermined. The sample comprised blood. This TCR was sampled from a young woman with Graves' hyperthyroidism.

The CDR3: CSVKGQLNTEAFF. In nucleotides, the CDR3 is TGCAGCGTGAAGGGACAGCTAAACACTGAAGCTTTCTTT. V usage is TRBV29-1 and J usage is TRBJ1-1; 7 bases fit TRBD1. The CDR3 consists of 13 residues. After removal of 6 bases from V and 2 bases from J, the junction contained 6 bases not matched to a gene. The germline V gene encodes CDR1 SQVTM and CDR2 ANQGSEA. The full variable domain, completed using reference TRBV29-1 and TRBJ1-1, is SAVISQKPSRDICQRGTSLTIQCQVDSQVTMMFWYRQQPGQSLTLIATANQGSEATYESGFVIDKFPISRPNLTFSTLTVSNMSPEDSSIYLCSVKGQLNTEAFFGQGTRLTVV.